These T cell receptor beta chains were read from a single sample in a study of vaccination and CD4 T cells after COVID-19. Their cognate antigens are unknown. TCRdb reanalysed the PCR reads using MiXCR and keeps one entry per CDR3 protein. The top ten clones hold approximately 15% of a sample with approximately 4,200 distinct CDR3 sequences, roughly a fifth of them seen once. Sequenced input: CD4+ T cells from blood, cultured in vitro. The receptors come from a human donor who had recovered from COVID-19. Each CDR3 is given with its conserved first and last residue. Each record gives: D gene, J gene, clone size, V gene, CDR3 DNA, CDR3 protein. The D gene is left open where the match is weak. Part of the rows lack a size; the others show once, few, many or a class for expanded clones.

.,TRBJ2-4,.,TRBV6-5,TGTGCCAGCAGTTACTCGATCATCGGGACCAAAAACATTCAGTACTTC,CASSYSIIGTKNIQYF
.,TRBJ1-3,few,TRBV28,TGTGCCAGCAGTTTATCCGGGACTGGAAACACCATATATTTT,CASSLSGTGNTIYF
.,TRBJ2-1,few,TRBV2,TGTGCCAGCCGCAACCGAGTCTGCAATGAGCAGTTCTTC,CASRNRVCNEQFF
.,TRBJ1-3,medium-sized,TRBV15,TGTGCCACCAGCAGATTCAGGGGCTCTGGAAACACCATATATTTT,CATSRFRGSGNTIYF
TRBD1,TRBJ1-1,.,TRBV5-4,TGTGCCAGCAGAGCAGACAGGGTGGGGGAAGCTTTCTTT,CASRADRVGEAFF
.,TRBJ1-1,.,TRBV30,TGTGCCTGGAGTGACAGGAACACTGAAGCTTTCTTT,CAWSDRNTEAFF
TRBD1,TRBJ1-2,few,TRBV11-2,TGTGCCAGCAGCCCTGGGGACAGGTGGGACTTGAATAACTATGGCTACACCTTC,CASSPGDRWDLNNYGYTF
.,TRBJ1-1,.,TRBV12-3/TRBV12-4,TGTGCCAGCAGTTTAAGCAGAGCCTCTGAAGCTTTCTTT,CASSLSRASEAFF
TRBD2,TRBJ2-3,.,TRBV5-1,TGCGCCAGCAGCTCGGGGGGGATCAAAACAGATACGCAGTATTTT,CASSSGGIKTDTQYF
TRBD1,TRBJ1-1,.,TRBV18,TGTGCCAGCTCACCGGGACAGGACACTGAAGCTTTCTTT,CASSPGQDTEAFF
.,TRBJ2-1,.,TRBV30,TGTGCCTGGAGTTATGCAGGGAAATCCTACAATGAGCAGTTCTTC,CAWSYAGKSYNEQFF
TRBD2,TRBJ2-2,.,TRBV30,TGTGCCTGGAGTGTTAAACGGGGGGGGAACACCGGGGAGCTGTTTTTT,CAWSVKRGGNTGELFF
TRBD2,TRBJ2-3,few,TRBV5-1,TGCGCCAGCAGCGCGCTAGCGGGGAGGGGCACAGATACGCAGTATTTT,CASSALAGRGTDTQYF
.,TRBJ1-2,few,TRBV6-1,TGTGCCACCGGGCAGAATAACTATGGCTACACCTTC,CATGQNNYGYTF
TRBD1,TRBJ2-7,.,TRBV3-1,TGTGCCAGCAGCCCGCTTGGAACAGGGGTGTACGAGCAGTACTTC,CASSPLGTGVYEQYF
.,TRBJ2-5,medium-sized,TRBV7-6,TGTGCCAGCAGCTTAGTAGGAATAGAGACCCAGTACTTC,CASSLVGIETQYF
.,TRBJ2-2,.,TRBV27,TGTGCCAGCAGTTTGGAGTATAACACCGGGGAGCTGTTTTTT,CASSLEYNTGELFF
TRBD2,TRBJ2-3,.,TRBV14,TGTGCCAGCAGCCATACCGGGACTAGCGGGGTTGTGAGGACAGATACGCAGTATTTT,CASSHTGTSGVVRTDTQYF
.,TRBJ1-3,few,TRBV20-1,TGCAGTGCTAGTTTTAGGGCAGGGTCTGGAAACACCATATATTTT,CSASFRAGSGNTIYF
.,TRBJ2-1,.,TRBV15,TGTGCCACCAGCGGCGTCGGGGGAGATGAGCAGTTCTTC,CATSGVGGDEQFF
TRBD1,TRBJ2-1,.,TRBV6-1,TGTGCCAGCAGGGGGACAGGGAGGAAGAATGAGCAGTTCTTC,CASRGTGRKNEQFF
TRBD1,TRBJ2-7,few,TRBV7-8,TGTGCCAGCAGCACCTCGACAGGGAGCGAAGGTGAGCAGTACTTC,CASSTSTGSEGEQYF
.,TRBJ1-5,few,TRBV12-3/TRBV12-4,TGTGCCAGCACCTTGGCGGGGACGACGGATCAGCCCCAGCATTTT,CASTLAGTTDQPQHF
.,TRBJ1-5,.,TRBV30,TGTGCCTGGAGTGTAAAGGGACATAGCAATCAGCCCCAGCATTTT,CAWSVKGHSNQPQHF
.,TRBJ2-7,.,TRBV5-1,TGCGCCAGCAGCTTGGGACGTCACAGCTACGAGCAGTACTTC,CASSLGRHSYEQYF
.,TRBJ2-3,.,TRBV25-1,TGTGCCAGCAGGGCAGGCACAGATACGCAGTATTTT,CASRAGTDTQYF
.,TRBJ2-3,.,TRBV6-5,TGTGCCAGCAGTTACCGAAGTCCCCACACAGATACGCAGTATTTT,CASSYRSPHTDTQYF
TRBD1,TRBJ1-2,few,TRBV18,TGTGCCAGCTCACGGGACAGGGTGTCTGGTGGCTACACCTTC,CASSRDRVSGGYTF
TRBD1,TRBJ2-1,medium-sized,TRBV20-1,TGCAGTGCTAGAGATTACGGACAGGGTGGGGATGAGCAGTTCTTC,CSARDYGQGGDEQFF
TRBD2,TRBJ2-1,medium-sized,TRBV5-4,TGTGCCAGCAGCTTGGAGGCTAGCGGGAGTGAGCAGTTCTTC,CASSLEASGSEQFF
.,TRBJ1-2,.,TRBV19,TGTGCCAGTAGTAGGCTGGAAAGTGTGGGATATGGCTACACCTTC,CASSRLESVGYGYTF
TRBD2,TRBJ2-1,.,TRBV10-3,TGTGCCATCAGTGAAGGGACTACCATGCCTGAGCAGTTCTTC,CAISEGTTMPEQFF
.,TRBJ1-1,large,TRBV6-1,TGTGCCAGCAGTGAGCTGGGGATACTGGCTTTCTTT,CASSELGILAFF
TRBD2,TRBJ2-1,.,TRBV11-3,TGTGCCAGCAGCGGCCGGGAGGCAGAGCAGTTCTTC,CASSGREAEQFF
.,TRBJ1-4,few,TRBV7-2,TGTGCCAGCAGCCGACAACGGCAAGTTAATGAAAAACTGTTTTTT,CASSRQRQVNEKLFF
.,TRBJ2-3,.,TRBV15,TGTGCCACCCGAAATAGGGGGGGTTCCATCACAGATACGCAGTATTTT,CATRNRGGSITDTQYF
.,TRBJ1-2,.,TRBV7-2,TGTGCCAGCAGCCTTGACAGATCTTACTATGGCTACACCTTC,CASSLDRSYYGYTF
TRBD1,TRBJ2-5,few,TRBV2,TGTGCCAGCAGGAAACCGGGACAGGGACTAGAGACCCAGTACTTC,CASRKPGQGLETQYF
.,TRBJ1-2,.,TRBV20-1,TGCAGTGTCAAGGAGGGGGGCTACACCTTC,CSVKEGGYTF
TRBD2,TRBJ2-3,few,TRBV5-4,TGTGCCAGCAGATTTAGGACTAGTCAGAGAGCCACAGATACGCAGTATTTT,CASRFRTSQRATDTQYF
TRBD1,TRBJ1-5,medium-sized,TRBV15,TGTGCCACCTCAAGAGGGGGCCTGGGTCAGCCCCAGCATTTT,CATSRGGLGQPQHF
.,TRBJ2-7,.,TRBV7-8,TGTGCCAGCAGCTTAGGGGGACTCAGCTCCTACGAGCAGTACTTC,CASSLGGLSSYEQYF
.,TRBJ1-5,medium-sized,TRBV19,TGTGCCAGTAGTTTCCGTAATCAGCCCCAGCATTTT,CASSFRNQPQHF
.,TRBJ1-2,medium-sized,TRBV10-3,TGTGCCATCAGTGAGTATCCCCGGCAACATGGCTACACCTTC,CAISEYPRQHGYTF
TRBD2,TRBJ2-2,large,TRBV15,TGTGCCACCAGCAGAGGGGAGGGCACCGGGGAGCTGTTTTTT,CATSRGEGTGELFF
.,TRBJ1-2,.,TRBV12-3/TRBV12-4,TGTGCCAGCAGTTCGCAGCCGTCTAGTGGCTACACCTTC,CASSSQPSSGYTF
.,TRBJ1-6,.,TRBV6-1,TGTGCCAGCAACGACGGGAGCTCCTATAATTCACCCCTCCACTTT,CASNDGSSYNSPLHF
.,TRBJ1-2,few,TRBV7-9,TGTGCCAGCAGCCCACAACGGACAGAGGACTATGGCTACACCTTC,CASSPQRTEDYGYTF
TRBD1,TRBJ1-1,medium-sized,TRBV19,TGTGCCAGTAGGTTGACAGGGCGAGCTGAAGCTTTCTTT,CASRLTGRAEAFF
.,TRBJ1-2,few,TRBV14,TGTGCCAGCAGCCAAAGGGTAGGGGATGGCTACACCTTC,CASSQRVGDGYTF
.,TRBJ1-1,few,TRBV18,TGTGCCAGCTCACCAGCCAGGGCCACAGGAGGAGCTTTCTTT,CASSPARATGGAFF
.,TRBJ1-1,few,TRBV6-1,TGTGCCAGCAGTGAACTTGCCCCTACCGTTGGGGTGGAAGCTTTCTTT,CASSELAPTVGVEAFF
TRBD1,TRBJ2-7,.,TRBV25-1,TGTGCCACCACACCCGGGACAGGGGGCTACGAGCAGTACTTC,CATTPGTGGYEQYF
.,TRBJ1-1,few,TRBV12-3/TRBV12-4,TGTGCCAGCACCAACCTACTGGGGAGCACTGAAGCTTTCTTT,CASTNLLGSTEAFF
TRBD1,TRBJ2-5,.,TRBV20-1,TGCAGTGCTGGGGACAGGATTTGGCAAGAGACCCAGTACTTC,CSAGDRIWQETQYF
.,TRBJ1-3,.,TRBV9,TGTGCCAGCAGCCTTACGTCGGGTTACTCTGGAAACACCATATATTTT,CASSLTSGYSGNTIYF
.,TRBJ1-3,few,TRBV30,TGTGCCTGGGGGCCCGGGACGGGGGGCTCCGGAAACACCATATATTTT,CAWGPGTGGSGNTIYF